The 32 T cell receptor beta chains below were found in one sample sequenced in a study of T-cell reconstitution after alpha-beta-depleted transplantation in children. TCRbeta library preparation incorporated unique molecular identifiers. TCRdb analysed the PCR reads with MiXCR anew, one entry per CDR3 protein. The sample carries tens of thousands of distinct CDR3 sequences, 15% to 18% recorded once. Sequenced here: PBMCs, mostly from graft donor cells, sampled 180 days after TCRalphabeta/CD19-depleted stem cell transplant. All receptors derive from a male patient aged 2-15 years who had a stem cell transplant for acute lymphoblastic leukemia, so the T cells may come from the graft donor.

The CDR3 bases are TGTGCCATCAGTGAAACCTCGGGGGGCCATGGCACAGATACGCAGTATTTT. Protein product: CAISETSGGHGTDTQYF. The J gene is TRBJ2-3, the V gene TRBV10-3; tentatively, D is TRBD2 (7 bases). Germline V lookup: CDR1 ENHRY, CDR2 SYGVKD. The CDR3 totals 17 residues. Trimming took 3 bases from V and 1 from J, leaving 17 bases between them.

Here the CDR3 DNA reads TGTGCCAGCAGTTCTGCGGGGGGGCAGGTCGGGGAGCTGTTTTTT. Protein product: CASSSAGGQVGELFF. The V and J genes are TRBV27 and TRBJ2-2; 9 nucleotides align to TRBD2. Germline CDR1 MNHEY, CDR2 SMNVEV (reference sequence). V shed 4 bases and J 7 bases; nucleotides not matched to a gene: 7. The CDR3 spans 15 residues.

The J gene is TRBJ1-5, the V gene TRBV6-2 or TRBV6-3; TRBD1 matches at 8 bases. Germline CDR1 and CDR2: MNHEY and SVGEGT. The CDR3 is 15 amino acids. V trimming: 6 bases; J trimming: 0 bases; junction bases outside the gene matches: 4. In DNA, the CDR3 is TGTGCCAGCAGAGCGGGACAGGCTAGCAATCAGCCCCAGCATTTT. It yields the protein CASRAGQASNQPQHF.

This clonotype was recorded at least ten times. The V and J genes are TRBV20-1 and TRBJ1-5; D may be TRBD1 (6 bases). Between the trimmed V and J ends, which lost 0 bases and 6 bases, there was a span of 18 bases. The V gene's germline CDR1 is DFQATT and CDR2 SNEGSKA (reference sequence). The CDR3 loop spans 16 amino acids. CDR3 region: CSARDNSGGSAQPQHF. For the CDR3, the DNA is TGCAGTGCTAGAGATAATAGCGGGGGCAGCGCTCAGCCCCAGCATTTT.

The rearrangement uses TRBV10-3 and TRBJ2-5, with 9 nucleotides matching TRBD1. The CDR3 has 18 amino acids. In germline, CDR1 is ENHRY, CDR2 SYGVKD. The V gene end was trimmed by 2 bases and the J gene end by 1 base; junction bases not matched to a gene: 11. The CDR3 sequence is CAISEAIGQGSLQETQYF. The CDR3, as DNA: TGTGCCATCAGTGAGGCAATTGGACAGGGGTCTCTCCAAGAGACCCAGTACTTC.

This clonotype was counted only a few times. This chain uses TRBV20-1 with TRBJ2-1, with no clear D. The germline V and J ends were trimmed by 3 bases and 0 bases, with 12 bases remaining between them. Germline V gene data show CDR1 as DFQATT and CDR2 as SNEGSKA (reference sequence). This CDR3 is built from 15 residues. As DNA, the CDR3 is TGCAGTGCTAGGGATATTCTAAGCTCCTACAATGAGCAGTTCTTC. Its protein is CSARDILSSYNEQFF.

The rearrangement joins TRBV6-1 to TRBJ2-2; D possibly matches TRBD1 or TRBD2 (5 bases each). The CDR3 has 18 amino acids. V shed 5 bases and J shed 1 base, with 20 bases lying between them. CDR1 and CDR2 (germline): MNHNS, SASEGT. In DNA form, the CDR3 reads TGTGCCAGCAGTCCTGAGGGTTCGGGGCGCGGGAACACCGGGGAGCTGTTTTTT. Translating gives CASSPEGSGRGNTGELFF.

The V and J genes are TRBV5-1 and TRBJ2-1; weak D call: TRBD1 (5 bases). The germline V gene encodes CDR1 SGHRS and CDR2 YFSETQ. The ends were cut back, 2 bases at V and 1 base at J, with 10 bases in the middle. The CDR3 spans 15 residues. The CDR3 region is CASSLTTASYNEQFF. CDR3 coding DNA: TGCGCCAGCAGCTTAACGACAGCTTCCTACAATGAGCAGTTCTTC.

This clonotype was seen only a few times. V is TRBV7-8 and J is TRBJ2-7; D may be TRBD2 (5 bases). This CDR3 is built from 14 residues. The germline gives CDR1 SGHVS, CDR2 FQNEAQ. Trimming removed 5 bases at V and 7 bases at J, with 18 bases between. In DNA form, the CDR3 reads TGTGCCAGCAGCGACCGATTTGGCCAGCGGGAGCAGTACTTC. Protein product: CASSDRFGQREQYF.

The sample holds many counts of this clonotype. V is TRBV7-2 and J is TRBJ1-5; TRBD1 is a possible D gene (5 bases). There are 15 residues in the CDR3. CDR1 SGHTA and CDR2 FQGNSA come from the germline V gene. V dropped 3 bases and J dropped 2 bases, with 11 bases sitting between them. The CDR3: CASSFDRGGNQPQHF. CDR3 nucleotide sequence: TGTGCCAGCAGCTTCGACAGAGGGGGCAATCAGCCCCAGCATTTT.

The gene calls are TRBV5-5 and TRBJ1-2; D gene uncertain. There are 12 residues in the CDR3. Germline CDR1 reads SGHKS; CDR2 reads YYEKEE (reference sequence). Deletions cut 2 bases from V and 1 base from J, with 3 bases between. The CDR3 nucleotides are TGTGCCAGCAGCTTACTTAACTATGGCTACACCTTC. Translating gives CASSLLNYGYTF.

This chain joins TRBV5-1 and TRBJ2-3, with TRBD1 matching 9 bases. Losses at the gene ends were 3 bases for V and 0 bases for J; bases not matched to a gene: 5. CDR3 length: 16 amino acids. CDR1 is SGHRS and CDR2 is YFSETQ in the germline V gene. In DNA, the CDR3 is TGCGCCAGCAGCTCCGGACAGGGGTTTAGCACAGATACGCAGTATTTT. Its protein product is CASSSGQGFSTDTQYF.

To note about this clonotype: No conserved phenylalanine or tryptophan is present at the end of the CDR3, so a read error is the likely explanation. This chain links TRBV13 with TRBJ2-7; 9 bases fit TRBD1. The CDR3 totals 16 residues. Germline lookup yields CDR1 PRHDT and CDR2 FYEKMQ (reference sequence). The ends lost 4 bases at V and 0 bases at J; junction bases unmatched: 7. The chain's CDR3 is CASSSTGTGLSYEQYL. The CDR3 DNA follows: TGTGCCAGCAGCTCAACCGGGACAGGGCTCTCCTACGAGCAGTACCTC.

This clonotype came up once. The chain combines TRBV6-2 or TRBV6-3 with TRBJ2-1; possible D gene TRBD2, 6 bases. Trimming removed 2 bases at V and 4 bases at J, with 6 bases between. The CDR3 loop spans 13 amino acids. In germline, CDR1 is MNHEY, CDR2 SVGEGT. DNA for the CDR3: TGTGCCAGCAGTTACGGACTATACAATGAGCAGTTCTTC. It encodes CASSYGLYNEQFF.

The chain combines TRBV7-8 with TRBJ1-6, with D possibly being TRBD1 (5 bases). Looked up from germline, CDR1 is SGHVS and CDR2 is FQNEAQ. This CDR3 has 16 residues. Between the trimmed V and J ends, which lost 1 base and 5 bases, there was a span of 12 bases. The DNA for the CDR3 is TGTGCCAGCAGCTTAGGTCCCAAGGGGAATAATTCACCCCTCCACTTT. It yields the protein CASSLGPKGNNSPLHF.

The gene calls are TRBV4-3 and TRBJ2-2, with no clear D. Trimming took off 6 bases at V and 6 bases at J, with 14 bases between the two ends. This CDR3 region has 14 residues. Germline CDR1 and CDR2: LGHNA and YSLEER. The chain's CDR3 is CASSQNRPAGELFF. DNA of the CDR3: TGCGCCAGCAGTCAAAACCGCCCGGCCGGGGAGCTGTTTTTT.

The genes are TRBV7-2 and TRBJ1-2; D is uncertain. The CDR3 spans 15 residues. V was shortened by 1 base and J by 3 bases, with 12 bases between the two germline ends. Germline CDR1 is SGHTA and CDR2 is FQGNSA. The CDR3 reads CASSLESSIHYGYTF. The CDR3 DNA follows: TGTGCCAGCAGCTTAGAGAGTTCGATCCACTATGGCTACACCTTC.

The chain uses TRBV6-2 or TRBV6-3 and TRBJ2-1, with 12 bases aligning to TRBD2. The germline gives CDR1 MNHEY, CDR2 SVGEGT. V lost 4 bases, J lost 6 bases, and 7 bases stayed unmatched. The CDR3 is made up of 16 amino acids. For the CDR3, the DNA is TGTGCCAGCAGTTCCTTCCTAGCGGGGGGGCCCAATGAGCAGTTCTTC. Its protein product is CASSSFLAGGPNEQFF.

This clonotype showed up just a few times. This rearrangement joins TRBV28 to TRBJ1-5; 8 nucleotides line up with TRBD1. Germline CDR1 reads MDHEN; CDR2 reads SYDVKM. This CDR3 contains 15 residues. The junction had 8 bases not matched to a gene; V was cut back by 4 bases and J by 6 bases. This CDR3 reads CASSSGTGPSQPQHF. In nucleotides, the CDR3 is TGTGCCAGCAGTTCCGGGACAGGACCTTCTCAGCCCCAGCATTTT.

The chain links TRBV6-2 or TRBV6-3 to TRBJ2-3; perhaps TRBD2 as D (6 bases). This CDR3 is built from 16 residues. Germline values: CDR1 MNHEY, CDR2 SVGEGT. Trimming removed 0 bases at V and 6 bases at J, with 16 bases between. The CDR3 DNA sequence: TGTGCCAGCAGTTACTCTCCAGCGGAGGGATCCGATACGCAGTATTTT. Translated: CASSYSPAEGSDTQYF.

CDR3 region: CSARDWDRSQPQHF. The CDR3 DNA reads TGCAGTGCTAGAGATTGGGACAGGTCTCAGCCCCAGCATTTT. The V call is TRBV20-1, the J call TRBJ1-5; 8 bases map to TRBD1. Germline V gene data show CDR1 as DFQATT and CDR2 as SNEGSKA (reference sequence). Trimming at V came to 0 bases and at J to 6 bases, leaving 4 bases not matched to a gene. CDR3 length: 14 residues.

The genes are TRBV18 and TRBJ1-1; D not certain. Germline lookup yields CDR1 KGHSH and CDR2 LQKENI. The CDR3 is 16 residues long. Trimming removed 2 bases at V and 0 bases at J, with 13 bases between. The CDR3 loop reads CASSPVGNSMNTEAFF. In DNA form, the CDR3 reads TGTGCCAGCTCACCAGTTGGAAACAGCATGAACACTGAAGCTTTCTTT.

The V call is TRBV7-8, the J call TRBJ1-3, with D perhaps matching TRBD1 (5 bases). CDR3 size: 17 residues. Trimming pared 5 bases from V and 0 bases from J, leaving 17 bases between. CDR1 SGHVS and CDR2 FQNEAQ come from the germline V gene. For the CDR3, the DNA is TGTGCCAGCAGCGTCCGGGACCCCGAGAGCTCTGGAAACACCATATATTTT. Translation gives CASSVRDPESSGNTIYF.

V usage is TRBV5-1 and J usage is TRBJ1-2, with no clear D. The CDR3 contains 13 residues. With 0 bases removed from V and 7 bases from J, the gap between germline ends came to 10 bases. Germline-derived CDR1 and CDR2 are SGHRS and YFSETQ. The CDR3 spells CASSLAKATGYTF. CDR3 in DNA: TGCGCCAGCAGCTTGGCCAAAGCGACTGGCTACACCTTC.

This chain joins TRBV13 and TRBJ1-4; a possible D gene is TRBD1 (6 bases). Trimming cost V 5 bases and J 4 bases, with 20 bases left between them. Germline V CDR1 and CDR2: PRHDT, FYEKMQ (reference sequence). The length of the CDR3 is 17 residues. DNA for the CDR3: TGTGCCAGCAGCCGTCGGCTAGGGGGTAGGAATAATGAAAAACTGTTTTTT. Its translation is CASSRRLGGRNNEKLFF.

This clonotype was detected many times. The V and J genes are TRBV7-2 and TRBJ2-1; D gene unclear. This CDR3 comprises 14 residues. Germline V gene sequence: CDR1 SGHTA, CDR2 FQGNSA. The V end lost 0 bases, the J end lost 5 bases, and 8 bases lay between the germline ends. The CDR3 loop reads CASSLADGHNEQFF. CDR3 DNA: TGTGCCAGCAGCTTAGCGGACGGACACAATGAGCAGTTCTTC.

The chain carries TRBV27 and TRBJ1-2; tentative D call: TRBD1 (5 bases). Trimming removed 5 bases at V and 4 bases at J, with 14 bases between. In germline, CDR1 is MNHEY, CDR2 SMNVEV (reference sequence). The CDR3 contains 14 residues. The CDR3 here is CASSPAGWGYGYTF. The CDR3 DNA reads as TGTGCCAGCAGTCCGGCAGGGTGGGGCTATGGCTACACCTTC.

V usage is TRBV6-5 and J usage is TRBJ1-1; D is uncertain. V dropped 2 bases and J dropped 6 bases, with 13 bases sitting between them. Germline V gene lookup returns CDR1 MNHEY and CDR2 SVGAGI. This CDR3 is built from 14 residues. The CDR3 spells CASSYRTGGSEAFF. In nucleotides, the CDR3 is TGTGCCAGCAGTTACCGAACTGGCGGGTCTGAAGCTTTCTTT.

There are a few counts of this clonotype. This rearrangement joins TRBV2 to TRBJ2-1; TRBD2 is a possible D gene (6 bases). Germline CDR1 and CDR2: SNHLY and FYNNEI. Deletions cut 11 bases from V and 9 bases from J, with 23 bases between. The CDR3 is made up of 14 amino acids. The DNA for the CDR3 is TGTGCCCACGTCCGGGTGAGTCGGGAGAGTGAGCAGTTCTTC. This codes for CAHVRVSRESEQFF.

The chain uses TRBV6-2 or TRBV6-3 and TRBJ2-4; a weak D match, TRBD1 (6 bases). V lost 7 bases and J lost 6, with 13 bases in between. The CDR3 has 13 amino acids. Germline assignment: CDR1 MNHEY and CDR2 SVGEGT. In DNA, the CDR3 is TGTGCCAGCACCAACAGGGTTTTAAACATTCAGTACTTC. This codes for CASTNRVLNIQYF.

This clonotype turned up a few times. The chain has TRBV12-3 or TRBV12-4 and TRBJ1-3; D gene ambiguous. Trimming removed 6 bases from V and 0 bases from J, with 9 bases in between. CDR3 length: 14 amino acids. CDR3 nucleotide sequence: TGTGCCAGCAGCCCAGTGTACTCTGGAAACACCATATATTTT. This sequence encodes CASSPVYSGNTIYF.

This clonotype came up many times. The rearrangement joins TRBV29-1 to TRBJ2-7; tentative D call: TRBD2 (5 bases). Germline CDR1 reads SQVTM; CDR2 reads ANQGSEA. The germline V and J ends were trimmed by 5 bases and 7 bases, with 12 bases remaining between them. CDR3 length: 11 amino acids. CDR3: CSVIYRGEQYF. The CDR3 region has the DNA TGCAGCGTTATTTATAGAGGGGAGCAGTACTTC.